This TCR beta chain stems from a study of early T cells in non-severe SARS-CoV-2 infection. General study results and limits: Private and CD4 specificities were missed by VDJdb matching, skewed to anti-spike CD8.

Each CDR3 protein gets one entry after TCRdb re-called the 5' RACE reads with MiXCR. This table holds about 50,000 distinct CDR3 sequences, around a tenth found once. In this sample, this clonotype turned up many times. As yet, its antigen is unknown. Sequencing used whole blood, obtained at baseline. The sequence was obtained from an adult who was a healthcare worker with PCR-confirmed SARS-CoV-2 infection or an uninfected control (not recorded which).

The CDR3 loop reads CASSFYGDEQFF. CDR3 in DNA: TGTGCCAGCAGCTTTTACGGGGATGAGCAGTTCTTC. This chain uses TRBV7-9 with TRBJ2-1; maybe TRBD2 (5 bases). The V gene lost 3 bases and the J gene lost 8 bases, with 8 bases spanning the gap. In germline, CDR1 is SEHNR, CDR2 FQNEAQ (reference sequence). The CDR3 has 12 amino acids.